Included here is one T cell receptor (beta chain) sequence, with context. The target antigen is unknown. Trimming took 6 bases from V and 1 from J; bases not matched to a gene: 5. Germline V gene sequence: CDR1 SGHNT, CDR2 YYREEE (reference sequence). The CDR3 spans 16 residues. The entry originates in a study of cytomegalovirus exposure and HLA in healthy donors. As for the study in general: The 120 or so validation repertoires, a later analysis reported, used the same platform as the 550 to 800 first-cohort repertoires.

Study-wide results and limits: The tendency of first-cohort TCR clusters to co-occur in the approximately 120 validation repertoires was identified by a subsequent analysis. Confirmation was obtained in vitro that a few CMV-associated chains are specific for CMV antigens.

The data were produced by immunoSEQ multiplex PCR, yet TCRdb's version contains in-frame clones alone and is incomplete. The sample holds under 150,000 clones, 85% to 90% seen once. The receptor was derived from a man between 18 and 29 years old in good health and CMV-seronegative. This chain joins TRBV5-4 and TRBJ2-3, with 13 bases matching TRBD2. Source material: PBMCs. The CDR3 is CASTQGLAGGTDTQYF. The CDR3 nucleotides are TGTGCCAGCACACAAGGACTAGCGGGGGGCACAGATACGCAGTATTTT.